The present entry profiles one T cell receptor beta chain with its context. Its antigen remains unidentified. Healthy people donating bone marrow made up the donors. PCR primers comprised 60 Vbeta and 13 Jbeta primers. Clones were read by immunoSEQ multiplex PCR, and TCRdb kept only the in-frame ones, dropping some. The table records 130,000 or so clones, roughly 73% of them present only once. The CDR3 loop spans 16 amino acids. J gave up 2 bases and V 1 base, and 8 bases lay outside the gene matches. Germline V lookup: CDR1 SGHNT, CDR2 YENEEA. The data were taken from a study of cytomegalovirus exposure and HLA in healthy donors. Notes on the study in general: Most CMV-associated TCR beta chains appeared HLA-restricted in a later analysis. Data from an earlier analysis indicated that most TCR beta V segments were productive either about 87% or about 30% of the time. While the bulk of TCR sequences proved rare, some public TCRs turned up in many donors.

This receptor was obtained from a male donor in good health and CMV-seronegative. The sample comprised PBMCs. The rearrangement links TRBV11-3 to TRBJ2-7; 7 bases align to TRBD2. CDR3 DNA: TGTGCCAGCAGCTTAGGGCGGGACTACCAAACCTACGAGCAGTACTTC. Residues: CASSLGRDYQTYEQYF.